A single sample gave rise to the 10 T cell receptor beta chains below, sequenced in a study of CXCR3-negative and CXCR3-positive naive CD8 T cells. UMI labels and 5' RACE were used to prepare the TRB cDNA libraries. TCRdb re-called the 5' RACE reads; one entry per CDR3 protein, DNA not given. The sample table sets out roughly 71,000 distinct CDR3 sequences. The sequenced material came from naive CXCR3- CD8+ T cells from blood. Subset specified: CD45RO-CCR7+CD27+CD95- naive CD8+ T cells lacking CXCR3 (TNR3-). The receptors come from a human donor in good health. Some clones in this sample may be carry-over from other donors' samples.

The chain combines TRBV20-1 with TRBJ2-1; checking the TCRdb D call of TRBD2 is not possible without DNA. CDR3 length: 14 amino acids. The V gene's germline CDR1 is DFQATT and CDR2 SNEGSKA (reference sequence). The CDR3 region is CSAILAGGRNEQFF.

This chain uses TRBV29-1 with TRBJ2-5; with no DNA, the TCRdb D assignment of TRBD1 cannot be verified. Looked up from germline, CDR1 is SQVTM and CDR2 is ANQGSEA. The CDR3 sequence is 15 residues long. Here the CDR3 reads CSVDKLLGGQETQYF.

The chain joins TRBV5-1 to TRBJ2-7; TCRdb's D gene call, TRBD1, goes unchecked for lack of DNA. Germline lookup yields CDR1 SGHRS and CDR2 YFSETQ. The CDR3 spans 15 residues. CDR3 region: CASSFGTALSYEQYF.

CDR3 protein: CASSISPAKDTTDTQYF. The V call is TRBV19, the J call TRBJ2-3; there is no DNA to check the TCRdb D call of TRBD1. This CDR3 is 17 amino acids long. Germline values: CDR1 LNHDA, CDR2 SQIVND (reference sequence).

CDR3 region: CASSQDRRRGNEQFF. The chain recombines TRBV3-1 with TRBJ2-1; TCRdb indicates TRBD1, and absent DNA this call remains unverified. The CDR3 consists of 15 residues. Per the germline V gene, CDR1 is LGHDT and CDR2 is YNNKEL (reference sequence).

The chain recombines TRBV5-1 with TRBJ2-2; no DNA is available, so the TRBD1 call from TCRdb remains unchecked. Germline V CDR1 and CDR2: SGHRS, YFSETQ. This CDR3 has 13 amino acids. The CDR3 sequence is CASSMTGTGELFF.

The chain recombines TRBV7-9 with TRBJ2-5; the D call of TRBD2 rests on TCRdb alone, since no DNA is present to check it. Germline V gene lookup returns CDR1 SEHNR and CDR2 FQNEAQ (reference sequence). The CDR3 is 18 residues long. The CDR3 is CASSLFLAGGPGQETQYF.

The genes are TRBV6-5 and TRBJ2-1; TCRdb designates TRBD2, a call that cannot be tested without DNA. Germline V gene sequence: CDR1 MNHEY, CDR2 SVGAGI. The CDR3 extends over 15 amino acids. CDR3 protein: CASKKGTSGQNEQFF.

V usage is TRBV20-1 and J usage is TRBJ2-7; TCRdb's assignment of TRBD1 cannot be checked, as there is no DNA. The V gene's germline CDR1 is DFQATT and CDR2 SNEGSKA (reference sequence). This CDR3 comprises 16 residues. CDR3 in amino acids: CSAREPLRDRGREQYF.

The CDR3 loop reads CSAADRPWAYGYTF. V and J are TRBV20-1 and TRBJ1-2. From germline, CDR1 is DFQATT and CDR2 SNEGSKA (reference sequence). The CDR3 totals 14 residues.